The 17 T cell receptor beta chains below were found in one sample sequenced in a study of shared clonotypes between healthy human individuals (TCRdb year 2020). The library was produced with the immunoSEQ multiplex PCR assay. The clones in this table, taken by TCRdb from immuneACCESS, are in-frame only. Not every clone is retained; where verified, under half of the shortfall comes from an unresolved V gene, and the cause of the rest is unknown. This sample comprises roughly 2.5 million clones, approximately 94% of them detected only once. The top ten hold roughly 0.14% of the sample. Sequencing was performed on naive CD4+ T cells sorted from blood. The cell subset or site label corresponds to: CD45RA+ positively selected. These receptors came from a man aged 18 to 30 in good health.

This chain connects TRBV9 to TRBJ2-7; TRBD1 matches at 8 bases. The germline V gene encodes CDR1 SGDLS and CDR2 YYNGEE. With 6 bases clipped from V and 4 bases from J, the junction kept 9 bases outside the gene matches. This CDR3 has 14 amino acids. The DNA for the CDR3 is TGTGCCAGCACGGCGGGGACAGGCGAGTACGAGCAGTACTTC. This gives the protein CASTAGTGEYEQYF.

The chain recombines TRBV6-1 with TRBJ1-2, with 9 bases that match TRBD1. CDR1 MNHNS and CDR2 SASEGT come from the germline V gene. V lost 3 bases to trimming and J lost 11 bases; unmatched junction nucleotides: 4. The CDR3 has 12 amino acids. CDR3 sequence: CASSDGTGRYTF. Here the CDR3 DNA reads TGTGCCAGCAGTGACGGGACAGGGAGATACACCTTC.

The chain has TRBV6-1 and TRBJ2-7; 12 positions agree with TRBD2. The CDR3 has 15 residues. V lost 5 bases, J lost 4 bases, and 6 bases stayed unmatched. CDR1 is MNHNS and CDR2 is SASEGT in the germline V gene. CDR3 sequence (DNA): TGTGCCAGCAGTCAGACTAGCGGGAGAGGATACGAGCAGTACTTC. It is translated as CASSQTSGRGYEQYF.

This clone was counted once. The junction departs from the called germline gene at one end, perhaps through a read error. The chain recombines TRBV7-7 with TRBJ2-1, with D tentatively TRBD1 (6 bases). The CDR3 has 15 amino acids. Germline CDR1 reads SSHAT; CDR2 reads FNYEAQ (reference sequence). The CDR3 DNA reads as TGTGCTAGCAGCTTGGGGCAGGGGTTGAACAATGAGCAGTTCTTC. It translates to CASSLGQGLNNEQFF.

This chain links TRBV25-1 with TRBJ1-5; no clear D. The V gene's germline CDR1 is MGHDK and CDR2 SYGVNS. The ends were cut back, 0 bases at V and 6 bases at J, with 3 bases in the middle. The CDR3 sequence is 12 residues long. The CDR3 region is CASSEYGQPQHF. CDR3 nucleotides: TGTGCCAGCAGTGAATACGGTCAGCCCCAGCATTTT.

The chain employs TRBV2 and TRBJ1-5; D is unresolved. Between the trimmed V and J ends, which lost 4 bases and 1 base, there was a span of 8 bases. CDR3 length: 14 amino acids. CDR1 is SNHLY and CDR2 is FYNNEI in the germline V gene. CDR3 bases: TGTGCCAGCAGTGTCGGGTTAAGCAATCAGCCCCAGCATTTT. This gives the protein CASSVGLSNQPQHF.

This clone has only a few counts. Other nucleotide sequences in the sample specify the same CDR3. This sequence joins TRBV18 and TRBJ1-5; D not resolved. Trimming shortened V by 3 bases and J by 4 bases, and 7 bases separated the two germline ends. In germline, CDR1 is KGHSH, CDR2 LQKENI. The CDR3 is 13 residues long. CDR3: CASSPGPNQPQHF. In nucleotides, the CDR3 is TGTGCCAGCTCACCCGGCCCAAATCAGCCCCAGCATTTT.

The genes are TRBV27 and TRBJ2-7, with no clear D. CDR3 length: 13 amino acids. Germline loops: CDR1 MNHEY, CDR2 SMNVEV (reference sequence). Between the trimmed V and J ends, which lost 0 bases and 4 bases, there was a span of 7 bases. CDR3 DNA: TGTGCCAGCAGTTTATCAGGGAAGTACGAGCAGTACTTC. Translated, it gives CASSLSGKYEQYF.

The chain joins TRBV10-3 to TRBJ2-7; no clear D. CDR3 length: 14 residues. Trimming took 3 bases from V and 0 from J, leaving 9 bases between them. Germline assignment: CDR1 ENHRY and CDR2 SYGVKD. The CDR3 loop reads CAISDRTVSYEQYF. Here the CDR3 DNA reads TGTGCCATCAGTGACCGGACGGTCTCCTACGAGCAGTACTTC.

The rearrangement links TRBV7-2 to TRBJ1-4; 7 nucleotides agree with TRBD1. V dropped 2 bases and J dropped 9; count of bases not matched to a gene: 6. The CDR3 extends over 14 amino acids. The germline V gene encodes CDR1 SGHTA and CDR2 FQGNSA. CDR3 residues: CASSLSRGGKKLFF. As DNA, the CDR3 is TGTGCCAGCAGCTTATCCAGGGGGGGGAAAAAACTGTTTTTT.

DNA of the CDR3: TGCGCCAGCAGCCCGGGATCTGTGGAGACCCAGTACTTC. It translates to CASSPGSVETQYF. The chain links TRBV5-1 to TRBJ2-5, with D perhaps TRBD2 (5 bases). This CDR3 comprises 13 residues. Germline V gene sequence: CDR1 SGHRS, CDR2 YFSETQ. The V and J ends lost 4 bases and 5 bases respectively, with 12 bases between them. Filled out from reference TRBV5-1 and TRBJ2-5, the complete variable domain reads KAGVTQTPRYLIKTRGQQVTLSCSPISGHRSVSWYQQTPGQGLQFLFEYFSETQRNKGNFPGRFSGRQFSNSRSEMNVSTLELGDSALYLCASSPGSVETQYFGPGTRLLVL.

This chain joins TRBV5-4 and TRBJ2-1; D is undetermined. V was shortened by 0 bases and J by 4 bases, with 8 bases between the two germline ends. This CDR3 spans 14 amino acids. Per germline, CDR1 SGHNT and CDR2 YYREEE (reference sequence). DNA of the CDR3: TGTGCCAGCAGCTTGGGCTCTCCTTACAATGAGCAGTTCTTC. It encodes CASSLGSPYNEQFF.

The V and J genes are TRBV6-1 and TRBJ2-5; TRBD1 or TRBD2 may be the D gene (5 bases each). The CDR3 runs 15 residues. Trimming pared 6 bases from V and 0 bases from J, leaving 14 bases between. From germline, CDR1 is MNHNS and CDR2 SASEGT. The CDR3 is CASRVLGTYQETQYF. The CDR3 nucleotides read TGTGCCAGCAGAGTACTTGGGACCTACCAAGAGACCCAGTACTTC.

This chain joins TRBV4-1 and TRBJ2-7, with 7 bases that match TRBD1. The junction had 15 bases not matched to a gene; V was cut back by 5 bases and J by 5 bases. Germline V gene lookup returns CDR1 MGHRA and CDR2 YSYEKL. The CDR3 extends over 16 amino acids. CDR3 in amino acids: CASSTILRGKLDEQYF. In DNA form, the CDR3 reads TGCGCCAGCAGCACAATACTCAGGGGGAAGCTCGACGAGCAGTACTTC.

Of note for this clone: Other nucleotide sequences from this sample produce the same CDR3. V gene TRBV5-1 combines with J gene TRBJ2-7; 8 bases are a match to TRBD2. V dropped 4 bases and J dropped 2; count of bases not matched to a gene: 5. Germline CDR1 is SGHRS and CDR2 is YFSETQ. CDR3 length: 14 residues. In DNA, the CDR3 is TGCGCCAGCAGCCCCGGGGGGGGGCCCTACGAGCAGTACTTC. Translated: CASSPGGGPYEQYF.

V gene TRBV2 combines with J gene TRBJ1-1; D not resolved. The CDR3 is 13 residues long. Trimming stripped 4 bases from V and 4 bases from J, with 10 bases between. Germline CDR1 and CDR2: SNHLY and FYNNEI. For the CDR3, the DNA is TGTGCCAGCAGTGTTGAGGCGGGCACTGAAGCTTTCTTT. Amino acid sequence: CASSVEAGTEAFF.

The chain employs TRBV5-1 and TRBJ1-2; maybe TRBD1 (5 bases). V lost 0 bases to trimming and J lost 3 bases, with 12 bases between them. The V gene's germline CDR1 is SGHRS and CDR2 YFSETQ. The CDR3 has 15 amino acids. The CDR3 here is CASSLGSGRDYGYTF. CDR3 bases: TGCGCCAGCAGCTTGGGATCAGGGCGTGACTATGGCTACACCTTC.